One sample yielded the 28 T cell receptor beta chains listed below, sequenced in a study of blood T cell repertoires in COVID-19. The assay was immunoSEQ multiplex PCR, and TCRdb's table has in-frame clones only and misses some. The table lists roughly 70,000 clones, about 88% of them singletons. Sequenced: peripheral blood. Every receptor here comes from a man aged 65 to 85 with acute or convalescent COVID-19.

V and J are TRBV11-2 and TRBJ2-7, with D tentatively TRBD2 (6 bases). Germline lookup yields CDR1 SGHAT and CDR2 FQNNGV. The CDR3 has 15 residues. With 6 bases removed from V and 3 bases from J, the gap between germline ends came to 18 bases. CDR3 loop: CASRSARGRYYEQYF. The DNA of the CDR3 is TGTGCCAGCAGATCAGCCCGGGGGAGATACTACGAGCAGTACTTC.

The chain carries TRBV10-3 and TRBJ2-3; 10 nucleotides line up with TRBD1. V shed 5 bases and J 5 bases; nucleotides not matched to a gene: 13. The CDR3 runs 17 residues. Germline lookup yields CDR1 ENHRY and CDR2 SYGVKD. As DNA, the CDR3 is TGTGCCATCAGTCCGACAGGGGGCGAGTTTAAAGTAGATACGCAGTATTTT. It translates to CAISPTGGEFKVDTQYF.

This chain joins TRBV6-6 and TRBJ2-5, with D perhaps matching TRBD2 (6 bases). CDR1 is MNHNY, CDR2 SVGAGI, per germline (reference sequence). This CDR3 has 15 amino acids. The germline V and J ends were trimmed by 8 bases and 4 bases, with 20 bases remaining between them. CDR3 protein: CASLIRDSGGETQYF. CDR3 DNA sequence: TGTGCCAGCTTAATCCGGGACTCTGGGGGAGAGACCCAGTACTTC.

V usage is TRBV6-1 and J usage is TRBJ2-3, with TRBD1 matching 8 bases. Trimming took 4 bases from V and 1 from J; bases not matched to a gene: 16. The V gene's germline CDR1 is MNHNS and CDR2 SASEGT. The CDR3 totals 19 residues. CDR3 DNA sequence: TGTGCCAGCAGTGCTCCGGGACAGGCCGGATGGGGGGGCACAGATACGCAGTATTTT. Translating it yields CASSAPGQAGWGGTDTQYF.

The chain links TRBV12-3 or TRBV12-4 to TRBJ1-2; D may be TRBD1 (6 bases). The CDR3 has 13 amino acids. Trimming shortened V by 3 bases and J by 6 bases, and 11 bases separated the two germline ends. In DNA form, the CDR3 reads TGTGCCAGCAGTTTCAGGGGAGTCAATGGCTACACCTTC. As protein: CASSFRGVNGYTF.

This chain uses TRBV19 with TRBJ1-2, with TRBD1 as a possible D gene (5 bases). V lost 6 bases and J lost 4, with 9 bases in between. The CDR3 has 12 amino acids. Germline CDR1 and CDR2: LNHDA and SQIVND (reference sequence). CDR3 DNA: TGTGCCAGTAGAACCGACAGCTATGGCTACACCTTC. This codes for CASRTDSYGYTF.

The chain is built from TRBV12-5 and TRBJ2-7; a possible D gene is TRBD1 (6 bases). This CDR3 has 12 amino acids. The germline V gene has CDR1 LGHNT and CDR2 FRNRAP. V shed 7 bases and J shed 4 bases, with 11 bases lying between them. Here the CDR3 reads CASAPRGYEQYF. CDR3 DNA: TGTGCTAGTGCCCCTAGGGGGTACGAGCAGTACTTC.

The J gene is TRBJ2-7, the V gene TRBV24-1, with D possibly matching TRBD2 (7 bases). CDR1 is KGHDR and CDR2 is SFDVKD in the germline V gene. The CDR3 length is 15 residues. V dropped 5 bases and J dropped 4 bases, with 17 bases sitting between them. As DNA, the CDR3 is TGTGCCACCAGTGCCTCGTCGAGGGGGGGGTACGAGCAGTACTTC. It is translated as CATSASSRGGYEQYF.

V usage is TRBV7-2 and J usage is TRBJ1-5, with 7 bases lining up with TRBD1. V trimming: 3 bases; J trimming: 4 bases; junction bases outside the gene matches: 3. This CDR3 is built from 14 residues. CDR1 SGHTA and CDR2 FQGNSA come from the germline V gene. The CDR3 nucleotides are TGTGCCAGCAGCTTCAAGGGACAGAATCAGCCCCAGCATTTT. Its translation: CASSFKGQNQPQHF.

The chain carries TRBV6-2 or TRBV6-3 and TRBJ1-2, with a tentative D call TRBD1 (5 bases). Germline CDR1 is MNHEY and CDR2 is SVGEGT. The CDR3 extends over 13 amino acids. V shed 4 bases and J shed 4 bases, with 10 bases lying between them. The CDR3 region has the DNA TGTGCCAGCAGTTTTCGGGGGAGCTATGGCTACACCTTC. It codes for CASSFRGSYGYTF.

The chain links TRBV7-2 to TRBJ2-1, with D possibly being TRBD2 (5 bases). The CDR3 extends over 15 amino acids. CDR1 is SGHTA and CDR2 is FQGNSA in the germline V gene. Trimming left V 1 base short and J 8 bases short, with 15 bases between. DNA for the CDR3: TGTGCCAGCAGCTTAGACCTTACGAGGACTTATGAGCAGTTCTTC. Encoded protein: CASSLDLTRTYEQFF.

CDR3 DNA: TGTGCCAGCAGTAAGGACAGGGTCGCCGGCTACACCTTC. Protein product: CASSKDRVAGYTF. V is TRBV6-5 and J is TRBJ1-2, with 8 bases fitting TRBD1. Unmatched junction bases numbered 7, after V lost 5 bases and J lost 8 bases. Germline V gene sequence: CDR1 MNHEY, CDR2 SVGAGI. This CDR3 contains 13 residues.

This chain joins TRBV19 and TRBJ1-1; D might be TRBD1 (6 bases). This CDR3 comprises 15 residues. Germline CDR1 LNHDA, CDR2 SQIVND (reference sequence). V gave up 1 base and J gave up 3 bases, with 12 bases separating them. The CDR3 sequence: CASSIGAQGYTEAFF. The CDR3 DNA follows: TGTGCCAGTAGTATAGGGGCACAGGGATACACTGAAGCTTTCTTT.

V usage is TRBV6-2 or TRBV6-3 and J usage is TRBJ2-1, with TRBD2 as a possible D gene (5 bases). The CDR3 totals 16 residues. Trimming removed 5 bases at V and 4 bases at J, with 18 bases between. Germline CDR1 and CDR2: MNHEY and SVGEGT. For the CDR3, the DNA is TGTGCCAGCAGTACAACCGGGATCCTCTTATACAATGAGCAGTTCTTC. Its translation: CASSTTGILLYNEQFF.

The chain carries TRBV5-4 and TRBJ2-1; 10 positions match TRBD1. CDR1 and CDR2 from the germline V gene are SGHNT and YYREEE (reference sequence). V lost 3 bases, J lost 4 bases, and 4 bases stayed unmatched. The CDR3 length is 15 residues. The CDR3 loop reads CASSSGDRGYNEQFF. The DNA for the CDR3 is TGTGCCAGCAGCTCCGGGGACAGGGGTTACAATGAGCAGTTCTTC.

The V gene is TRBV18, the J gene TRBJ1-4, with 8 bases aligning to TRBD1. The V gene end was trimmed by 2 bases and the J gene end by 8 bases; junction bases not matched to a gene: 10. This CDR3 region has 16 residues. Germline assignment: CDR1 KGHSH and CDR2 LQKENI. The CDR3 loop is CASSPDLGTGQEKLFF. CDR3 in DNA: TGTGCCAGCTCACCAGATCTAGGGACAGGTCAAGAAAAACTGTTTTTT.

CDR3 loop: CASSLLTGSVNSPLHF. CDR3 sequence (DNA): TGCGCCAGCAGCTTGTTGACAGGTTCGGTAAATTCACCCCTCCACTTT. The rearrangement uses TRBV5-1 and TRBJ1-6, with D possibly matching TRBD1 (6 bases). This CDR3 contains 16 residues. Trimming shortened V by 1 base and J by 7 bases, and 15 bases separated the two germline ends. Germline V gives CDR1 SGHRS, CDR2 YFSETQ.

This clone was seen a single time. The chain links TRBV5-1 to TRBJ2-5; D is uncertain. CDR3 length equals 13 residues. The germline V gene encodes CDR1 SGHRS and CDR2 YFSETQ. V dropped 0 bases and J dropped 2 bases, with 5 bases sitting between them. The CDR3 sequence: CASSLVVQETQYF. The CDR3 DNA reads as TGCGCCAGCAGCTTGGTCGTGCAAGAGACCCAGTACTTC.

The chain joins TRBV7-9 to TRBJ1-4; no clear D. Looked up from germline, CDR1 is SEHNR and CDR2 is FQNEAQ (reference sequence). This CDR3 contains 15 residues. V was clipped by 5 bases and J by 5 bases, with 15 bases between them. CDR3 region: CASSPSWRVNEKLFF. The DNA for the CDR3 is TGTGCCAGCAGCCCCTCGTGGAGGGTAAATGAAAAACTGTTTTTT.

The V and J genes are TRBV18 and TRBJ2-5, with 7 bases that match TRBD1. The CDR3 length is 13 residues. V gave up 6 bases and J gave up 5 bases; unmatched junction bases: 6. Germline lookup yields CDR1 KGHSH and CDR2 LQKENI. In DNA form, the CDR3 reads TGTGCCAGCTCTCGCGGACAGGAGGAGACCCAGTACTTC. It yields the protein CASSRGQEETQYF. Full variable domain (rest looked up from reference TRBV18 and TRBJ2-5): NAGVMQNPRHLVRRRGQEARLRCSPMKGHSHVYWYRQLPEEGLKFMVYLQKENIIDESGMPKERFSAEFPKEGPSILRIQQVVRGDSAAYFCASSRGQEETQYFGPGTRLLVL.

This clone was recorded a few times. CDR3 bases: TGTGCCAGCAGACCGGGGGTGAGACTATACAATGAAAAACTGTTTTTT. It specifies CASRPGVRLYNEKLFF. The rearrangement uses TRBV6-6 and TRBJ1-4; a weak D match, TRBD1 (5 bases). Trimming stripped 6 bases from V and 5 bases from J, with 19 bases between. CDR1 and CDR2 (germline): MNHNY, SVGAGI (reference sequence). The CDR3 is 16 residues long.

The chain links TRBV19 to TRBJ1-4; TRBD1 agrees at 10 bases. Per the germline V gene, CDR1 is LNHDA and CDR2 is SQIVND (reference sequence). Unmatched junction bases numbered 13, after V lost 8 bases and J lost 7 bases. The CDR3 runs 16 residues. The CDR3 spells CASGNRGQGFSEKLFF. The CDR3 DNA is TGTGCCAGTGGTAACCGGGGACAGGGGTTCAGTGAAAAACTGTTTTTT.

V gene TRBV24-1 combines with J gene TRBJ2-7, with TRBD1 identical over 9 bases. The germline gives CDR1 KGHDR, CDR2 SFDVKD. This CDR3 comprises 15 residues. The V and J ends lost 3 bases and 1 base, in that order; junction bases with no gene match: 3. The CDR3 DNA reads TGTGCCACCAGTGATCCCGGGACAGGGTCCTACGAGCAGTACTTC. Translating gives CATSDPGTGSYEQYF.

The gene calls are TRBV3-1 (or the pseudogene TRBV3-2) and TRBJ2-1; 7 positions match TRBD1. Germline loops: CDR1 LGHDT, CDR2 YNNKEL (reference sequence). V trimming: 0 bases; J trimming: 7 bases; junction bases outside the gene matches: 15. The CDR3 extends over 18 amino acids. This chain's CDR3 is CASSQEVVTGPGGNEQFF. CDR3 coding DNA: TGTGCCAGCAGCCAAGAAGTGGTGACAGGGCCTGGCGGGAATGAGCAGTTCTTC.

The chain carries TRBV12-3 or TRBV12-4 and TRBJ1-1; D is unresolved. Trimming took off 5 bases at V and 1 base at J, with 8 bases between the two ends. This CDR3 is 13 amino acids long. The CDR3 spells CASSRTPNTEAFF. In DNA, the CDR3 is TGTGCCAGCAGTCGAACACCGAACACTGAAGCTTTCTTT.

The CDR3 DNA reads as TGTGCCAGCAGTTACCGGGACAGACTTTCAGGGACCCAGTACTTC. Residues: CASSYRDRLSGTQYF. The rearrangement links TRBV6-2 or TRBV6-3 to TRBJ2-5; 7 positions agree with TRBD1. Germline V gene lookup returns CDR1 MNHEY and CDR2 SVGEGT. This CDR3 is 15 amino acids long. Germline trimming cut 2 bases from V and 7 bases from J; bases unmatched to any gene: 10.

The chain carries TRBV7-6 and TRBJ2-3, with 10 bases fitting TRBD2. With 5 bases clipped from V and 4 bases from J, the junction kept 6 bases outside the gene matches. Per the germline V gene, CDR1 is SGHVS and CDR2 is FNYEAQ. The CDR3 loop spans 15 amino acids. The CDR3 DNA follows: TGTGCCAGCAGCCCAAGCGGGGGGGCCGCAGATACGCAGTATTTT. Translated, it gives CASSPSGGAADTQYF.

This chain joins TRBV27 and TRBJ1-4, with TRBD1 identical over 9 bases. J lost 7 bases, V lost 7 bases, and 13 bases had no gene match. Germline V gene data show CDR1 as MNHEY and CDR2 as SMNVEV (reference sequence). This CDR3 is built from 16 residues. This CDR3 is CASTKTARDRAEKLFF. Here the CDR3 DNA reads TGTGCCAGCACCAAAACAGCTCGGGACAGGGCTGAAAAACTGTTTTTT.